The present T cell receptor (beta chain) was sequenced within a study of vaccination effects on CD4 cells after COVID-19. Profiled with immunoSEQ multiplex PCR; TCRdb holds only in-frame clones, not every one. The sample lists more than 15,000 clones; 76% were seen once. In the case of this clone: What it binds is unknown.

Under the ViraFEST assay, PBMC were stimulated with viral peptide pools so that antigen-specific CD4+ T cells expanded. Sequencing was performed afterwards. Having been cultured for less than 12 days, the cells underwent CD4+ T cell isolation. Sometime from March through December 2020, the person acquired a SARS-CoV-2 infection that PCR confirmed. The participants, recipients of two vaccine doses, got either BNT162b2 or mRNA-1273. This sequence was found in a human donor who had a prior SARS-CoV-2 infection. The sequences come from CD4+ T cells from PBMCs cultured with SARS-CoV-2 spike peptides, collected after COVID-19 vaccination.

CDR3 loop: CASSYTHRDTEAFF. In nucleotides, the CDR3 is TGTGCCAGCAGTTACACCCACAGGGACACTGAAGCTTTCTTT. The chain uses TRBV6-6 and TRBJ1-1; possibly TRBD1 for D (6 bases). Germline V CDR1 and CDR2: MNHNY, SVGAGI (reference sequence). This CDR3 has 14 amino acids. V gave up 2 bases and J gave up 3 bases, with 10 bases separating them.